The 2 T cell receptor beta chains presented below share a single source sample, sequenced in a study of blood T cell repertoires in COVID-19. TCRdb's copy holds only in-frame clones and misses some; the assay was immunoSEQ multiplex PCR. The sample shows approximately 250,000 clones, roughly 91% of them seen only once. The sequencing input was peripheral blood. The origin of the receptors is a man in his thirties or forties with COVID-19, enrolled during active disease.

This clone was observed a single time. The rearrangement joins TRBV6-5 to TRBJ2-5; D may be TRBD2 (6 bases). There are 15 residues in the CDR3. Germline CDR1 and CDR2: MNHEY and SVGAGI. Trimming took off 1 base at V and 7 bases at J, with 16 bases between the two ends. The CDR3 spells CASSYYHSGAATQYF. DNA of the CDR3: TGTGCCAGCAGTTACTACCACTCGGGAGCGGCGACCCAGTACTTC.

The CDR3: CASSPSTVRQETQYF. CDR3 DNA: TGTGCCAGCAGCCCCAGCACGGTGAGGCAAGAGACCCAGTACTTC. This rearrangement joins TRBV7-2 to TRBJ2-5; D not resolved. This CDR3 spans 15 amino acids. Trimming took off 5 bases at V and 2 bases at J, with 15 bases between the two ends. The V gene's germline CDR1 is SGHTA and CDR2 FQGNSA.